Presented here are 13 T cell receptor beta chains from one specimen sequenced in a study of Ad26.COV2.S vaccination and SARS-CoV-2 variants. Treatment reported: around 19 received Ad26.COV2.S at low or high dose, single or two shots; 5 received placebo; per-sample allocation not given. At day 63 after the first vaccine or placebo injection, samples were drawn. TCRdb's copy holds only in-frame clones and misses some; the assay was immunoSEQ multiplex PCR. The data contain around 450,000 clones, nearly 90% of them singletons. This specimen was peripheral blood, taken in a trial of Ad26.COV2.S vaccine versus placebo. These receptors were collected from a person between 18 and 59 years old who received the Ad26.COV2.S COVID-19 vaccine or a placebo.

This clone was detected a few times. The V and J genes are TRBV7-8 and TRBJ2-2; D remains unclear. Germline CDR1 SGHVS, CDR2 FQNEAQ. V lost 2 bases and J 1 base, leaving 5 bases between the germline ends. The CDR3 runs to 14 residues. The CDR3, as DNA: TGTGCCAGCAGCTTAACAGAGAACACCGGGGAGCTGTTTTTT. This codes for CASSLTENTGELFF.

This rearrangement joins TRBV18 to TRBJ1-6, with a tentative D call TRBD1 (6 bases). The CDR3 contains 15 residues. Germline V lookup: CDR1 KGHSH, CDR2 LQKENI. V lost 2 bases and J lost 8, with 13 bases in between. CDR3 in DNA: TGTGCCAGCTCACCAAGGGGGAGGCCCTATTCACCCCTCCACTTT. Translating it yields CASSPRGRPYSPLHF.

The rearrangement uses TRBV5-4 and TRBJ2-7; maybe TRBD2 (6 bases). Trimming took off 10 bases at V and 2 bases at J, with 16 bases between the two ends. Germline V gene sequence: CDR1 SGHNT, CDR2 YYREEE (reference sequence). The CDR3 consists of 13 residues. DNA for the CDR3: TGTGCCTATTCCAGCGGGCGAGCCTACGAGCAGTACTTC. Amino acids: CAYSSGRAYEQYF.

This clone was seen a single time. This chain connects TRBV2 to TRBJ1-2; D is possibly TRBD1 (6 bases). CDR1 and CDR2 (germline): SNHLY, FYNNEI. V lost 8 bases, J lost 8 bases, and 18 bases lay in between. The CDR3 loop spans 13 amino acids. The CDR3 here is CASLDSLNIGYTF. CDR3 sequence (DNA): TGTGCCAGCCTGGACAGTCTAAACATCGGCTACACCTTC.

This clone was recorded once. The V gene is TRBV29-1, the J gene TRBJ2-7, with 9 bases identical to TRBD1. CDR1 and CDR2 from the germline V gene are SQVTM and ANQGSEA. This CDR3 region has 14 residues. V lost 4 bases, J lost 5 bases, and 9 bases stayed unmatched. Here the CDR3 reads CSVGRGTGGHEQYF. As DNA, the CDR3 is TGCAGCGTTGGGAGGGGCACAGGGGGCCACGAGCAGTACTTC.

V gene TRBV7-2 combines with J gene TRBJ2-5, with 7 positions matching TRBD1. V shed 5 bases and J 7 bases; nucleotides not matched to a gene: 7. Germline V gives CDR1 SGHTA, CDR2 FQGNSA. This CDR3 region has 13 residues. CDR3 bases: TGTGCCAGCAGCACCACAGGGGTAGGGACCCAGTACTTC. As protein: CASSTTGVGTQYF.

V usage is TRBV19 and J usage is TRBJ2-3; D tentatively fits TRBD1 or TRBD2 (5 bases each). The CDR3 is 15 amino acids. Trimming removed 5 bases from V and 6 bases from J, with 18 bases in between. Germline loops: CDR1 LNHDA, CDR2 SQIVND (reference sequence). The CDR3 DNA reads TGTGCCAGTAGTGCTAGAGGGGCCTCAGGGGATACGCAGTATTTT. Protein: CASSARGASGDTQYF.

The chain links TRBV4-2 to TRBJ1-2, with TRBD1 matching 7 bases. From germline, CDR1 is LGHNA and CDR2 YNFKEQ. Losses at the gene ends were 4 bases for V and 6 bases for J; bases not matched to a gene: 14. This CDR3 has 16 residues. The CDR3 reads CASSRHDGGGADGYTF. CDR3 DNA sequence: TGTGCCAGCAGCCGACACGATGGAGGGGGCGCAGATGGCTACACCTTC.

The CDR3 nucleotides are TGTGCCAGCAGTCCTACAGGGTACGAGCAGTACTTC. It encodes CASSPTGYEQYF. The chain carries TRBV6-5 and TRBJ2-7, with D possibly TRBD1 on 6 matching bases. V dropped 5 bases and J dropped 4 bases, with 9 bases sitting between them. The CDR3 runs to 12 residues. The V gene's germline CDR1 is MNHEY and CDR2 SVGAGI.

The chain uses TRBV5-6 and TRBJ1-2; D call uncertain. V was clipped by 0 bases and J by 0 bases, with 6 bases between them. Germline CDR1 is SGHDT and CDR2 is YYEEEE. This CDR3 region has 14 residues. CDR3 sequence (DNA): TGTGCCAGCAGCTTGGTGGGGACTAACTATGGCTACACCTTC. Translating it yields CASSLVGTNYGYTF.

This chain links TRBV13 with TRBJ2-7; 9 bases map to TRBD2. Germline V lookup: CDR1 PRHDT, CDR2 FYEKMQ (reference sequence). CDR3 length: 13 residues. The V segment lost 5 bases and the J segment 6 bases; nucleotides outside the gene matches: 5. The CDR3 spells CASSPVAGAEQYV. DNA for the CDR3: TGTGCCAGCAGCCCGGTAGCGGGAGCCGAGCAGTACGTC.

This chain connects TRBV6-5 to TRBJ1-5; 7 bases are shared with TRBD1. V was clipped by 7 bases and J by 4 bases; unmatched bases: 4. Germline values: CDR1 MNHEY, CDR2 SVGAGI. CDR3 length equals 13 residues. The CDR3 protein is CASTLQGNQPQHF. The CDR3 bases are TGTGCCAGCACCCTACAGGGGAATCAGCCCCAGCATTTT.

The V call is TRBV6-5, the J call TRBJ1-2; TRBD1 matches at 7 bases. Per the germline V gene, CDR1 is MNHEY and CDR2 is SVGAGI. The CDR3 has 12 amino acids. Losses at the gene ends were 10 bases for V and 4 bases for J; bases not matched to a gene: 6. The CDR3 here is CATRWDSYGYTF. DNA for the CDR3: TGTGCCACCCGGTGGGACAGCTATGGCTACACCTTC.